This T cell receptor beta chain appears in the sequencing data of a study of cytotoxic CD8 clonotypes in ibrutinib-treated CLL. Findings and caveats of the study: Measured clonality at baseline was greater than in age-matched healthy donors and tracked with circulating CD8+ T-cell counts.

V lost 6 bases, J lost 0 bases, and 8 bases lay in between. Germline V gene data show CDR1 as LNHDA and CDR2 as SQIVND (reference sequence). CDR3 length equals 13 residues. This clone was found once. The antigen is undetermined. Here immunoSEQ multiplex PCR was the method, and the copy in TCRdb shows in-frame clones only, minus some. Found here are approximately 140,000 clones, roughly 80% of them singletons; the top ten hold 25% to 30%. The J gene is TRBJ1-2, the V gene TRBV19; D remains unclear. The receptor was derived from a human donor with chronic lymphocytic leukemia. The source material was PBMCs, sampled after 12 months of ibrutinib treatment. The CDR3 DNA is TGTGCCAGTAGGTTTGGATCTAACTATGGCTACACCTTC. This encodes CASRFGSNYGYTF.